A single sample gave rise to the 32 T cell receptor beta chains below, sequenced in a study of T cells in Graves' hyperthyroidism and ophthalmopathy. Regions amplified from RNA transcripts were the TCR beta CDR3 regions. First-round RT-PCR of the TCR CDR3 relied on the HTBI primer set. TCRdb reprocessed the multiplex PCR reads with MiXCR, giving one entry per CDR3 protein. The sample consists of approximately 600,000 distinct CDR3 sequences, approximately 15% of them appearing once. The sample consisted of blood. The receptors come from a woman between 35 and 50 years old with Graves' ophthalmopathy.

This clonotype was counted many times. This chain connects TRBV19 to TRBJ1-5, with a tentative D call TRBD1 (5 bases). Trimming took 2 bases from V and 3 from J, leaving 14 bases between them. Germline loops: CDR1 LNHDA, CDR2 SQIVND (reference sequence). The CDR3 is made up of 16 amino acids. The CDR3 nucleotides are TGTGCCAGTAGTATAACCAGCGACAGAATCAATCAGCCCCAGCATTTT. Its protein product is CASSITSDRINQPQHF.

This clonotype was seen at least ten times. V is TRBV7-2 and J is TRBJ2-1; either TRBD1 or TRBD2 may supply D (5 bases each). V gave up 2 bases and J gave up 7 bases, with 15 bases separating them. Germline CDR1 and CDR2: SGHTA and FQGNSA. The CDR3 extends over 15 amino acids. In DNA, the CDR3 is TGTGCCAGCAGCTTACTGGGGCTAGCCGTGAATGAGCAGTTCTTC. It codes for CASSLLGLAVNEQFF.

V usage is TRBV28 and J usage is TRBJ1-1, with a tentative D call TRBD1 (5 bases). Germline CDR1 MDHEN, CDR2 SYDVKM. This CDR3 has 16 amino acids. V lost 5 bases and J 6 bases, leaving 22 bases between the germline ends. This CDR3 reads CASSPSSTGPDAEAFF. The CDR3 DNA reads TGTGCCAGCAGTCCTTCCTCCACAGGACCCGACGCTGAAGCTTTCTTT.

The chain has TRBV7-2 and TRBJ2-7; no definite D call. Germline-derived CDR1 and CDR2 are SGHTA and FQGNSA. V lost 1 base and J 0 bases, leaving 7 bases between the germline ends. The CDR3 extends over 14 amino acids. The CDR3 sequence: CASSLGIHSYEQYF. The DNA of the CDR3 is TGTGCCAGCAGCTTAGGAATCCACTCCTACGAGCAGTACTTC. The entire variable domain, with the rest obtained from reference TRBV7-2 and TRBJ2-7, is as follows: GAGVSQSPSNKVTEKGKDVELRCDPISGHTALYWYRQSLGQGLEFLIYFQGNSAPDKSGLPSDRFSAERTGGSVSTLTIQRTQQEDSAVYLCASSLGIHSYEQYFGPGTRLTVT.

This clonotype was counted between two and nine times. The chain is built from TRBV9 and TRBJ1-2, with a tentative D call TRBD1 (6 bases). The V gene's germline CDR1 is SGDLS and CDR2 YYNGEE. The CDR3 is made up of 14 amino acids. V was pared by 0 bases and J by 5 bases, with 11 bases between. CDR3 nucleotides: TGTGCCAGCAGCGTAGCTCCAGGGGAATATGGCTACACCTTC. Protein product: CASSVAPGEYGYTF.

This clonotype was observed at least ten times. As DNA, the CDR3 is TGTGCCTGGACTCCAGGGGCGGATCAGCCCCAGCATTTT. This encodes CAWTPGADQPQHF. The chain combines TRBV30 with TRBJ1-5, with D tentatively TRBD1 (6 bases). V shed 4 bases and J shed 5 bases, with 12 bases lying between them. The germline gives CDR1 GTSNPN, CDR2 SVGIG (reference sequence). The CDR3 runs 13 residues.

V usage is TRBV27 and J usage is TRBJ2-5; possible D gene TRBD1, 5 bases. The germline CDR1 and CDR2 sequences are MNHEY and SMNVEV (reference sequence). CDR3 size: 13 residues. V shed 6 bases and J shed 7 bases, with 15 bases lying between them. The CDR3 DNA is TGTGCCAGCAGCCCGACAGTTGAGTGGACCCAGTACTTC. The encoded protein is CASSPTVEWTQYF.

The CDR3 nucleotides read TGTGCCAGCAGCCCGGTCTCAAATTCACCCCTCCACTTT. It codes for CASSPVSNSPLHF. This rearrangement joins TRBV14 to TRBJ1-6; D call uncertain. The CDR3 contains 13 residues. The V end lost 4 bases, the J end lost 7 bases, and 8 bases lay between the germline ends. Germline V gene lookup returns CDR1 SGHDN and CDR2 FVKESK.

This clonotype was counted ten times or more. This sequence joins TRBV9 and TRBJ2-5, with TRBD1 matching over 9 bases. The CDR3 spans 15 residues. Germline V gene lookup returns CDR1 SGDLS and CDR2 YYNGEE. V lost 4 bases and J lost 5; bases outside the gene matches: 9. The CDR3, as DNA: TGTGCCAGCAGCCTTTCCGGGACAGGGCGGGAGACCCAGTACTTC. This sequence encodes CASSLSGTGRETQYF. The entire variable domain, with the rest obtained from reference TRBV9 and TRBJ2-5, is as follows: DSGVTQTPKHLITATGQRVTLRCSPRSGDLSVYWYQQSLDQGLQFLIQYYNGEERAKGNILERFSAQQFPDLHSELNLSSLELGDSALYFCASSLSGTGRETQYFGPGTRLLVL.

In this sample, this clonotype turned up many times. This chain connects TRBV5-1 to TRBJ1-2, with 8 bases aligning to TRBD1. Per germline, CDR1 SGHRS and CDR2 YFSETQ. J lost 6 bases, V lost 0 bases, and 7 bases had no gene match. There are 15 residues in the CDR3. The CDR3 coding sequence is TGCGCCAGCAGCTTGGGAGGACAGGGATCCGATGGCTACACCTTC. As protein: CASSLGGQGSDGYTF.

This clonotype was recorded many times. This chain joins TRBV2 and TRBJ2-7; D not resolved. Trimming cost V 5 bases and J 5 bases, with 7 bases left between them. Germline-derived CDR1 and CDR2 are SNHLY and FYNNEI. CDR3 length: 11 residues. The CDR3 region is CASSFLHEQYF. CDR3 DNA sequence: TGTGCCAGCAGTTTCCTTCACGAGCAGTACTTC.

This clonotype has only a few counts. The rearrangement links TRBV7-6 to TRBJ2-5, with D possibly matching TRBD2 (5 bases). Germline assignment: CDR1 SGHVS and CDR2 FNYEAQ. V was cut by 4 bases and J by 7 bases, with 13 bases left in between. CDR3 length equals 13 residues. The CDR3 is CASSSGVLGTQYF. The CDR3, as DNA: TGTGCCAGCAGCTCCGGGGTCCTAGGGACCCAGTACTTC. The full variable domain, completed using reference TRBV7-6 and TRBJ2-5, is GAGVSQSPRYKVTKRGQDVALRCDPISGHVSLYWYRQALGQGPEFLTYFNYEAQQDKSGLPNDRFSAERPEGSISTLTIQRTEQRDSAMYRCASSSGVLGTQYFGPGTRLLVL.

This clonotype appeared many times. The chain joins TRBV6-1 to TRBJ2-7, with TRBD1 as a possible D gene (5 bases). Germline CDR1 reads MNHNS; CDR2 reads SASEGT. The CDR3 has 13 amino acids. Trimming stripped 11 bases from V and 5 bases from J, with 19 bases between. For the CDR3, the DNA is TGTGCCTCGTCCCCCCGAAAGGACAACGAGCAGTACTTC. Translated: CASSPRKDNEQYF.

The chain employs TRBV20-1 and TRBJ2-5; TRBD1 matches 9 bases. In germline, CDR1 is DFQATT, CDR2 SNEGSKA (reference sequence). After removal of 5 bases from V and 2 bases from J, the junction contained 9 bases not matched to a gene. This CDR3 has 15 amino acids. CDR3 sequence: CSAGTRDRAQETQYF. The DNA of the CDR3 is TGCAGTGCTGGCACCCGGGACAGGGCTCAAGAGACCCAGTACTTC.

In this sample, this clonotype turned up many times. The CDR3 coding sequence is TGTGCCAGCAGTTACGACACCTCGAAGGCTTCCGAGCAGTACTTC. Residues: CASSYDTSKASEQYF. This sequence joins TRBV6-5 and TRBJ2-7; D call uncertain. Trimming stripped 2 bases from V and 6 bases from J, with 17 bases between. The CDR3 runs to 15 residues. Germline CDR1 and CDR2: MNHEY and SVGAGI.

The V and J genes are TRBV5-1 and TRBJ2-5, with 8 bases aligning to TRBD1. This CDR3 has 14 amino acids. J was trimmed by 1 base and V by 4 bases; bases with no gene match: 3. The germline gives CDR1 SGHRS, CDR2 YFSETQ. The CDR3 sequence is CASSGGTGQETQYF. CDR3 DNA: TGCGCCAGCAGCGGAGGGACAGGCCAAGAGACCCAGTACTTC. The full variable domain, rest sourced from reference TRBV5-1 and TRBJ2-5, is KAGVTQTPRYLIKTRGQQVTLSCSPISGHRSVSWYQQTPGQGLQFLFEYFSETQRNKGNFPGRFSGRQFSNSRSEMNVSTLELGDSALYLCASSGGTGQETQYFGPGTRLLVL.

This chain uses TRBV28 with TRBJ2-7; no definite D call. Germline V gene sequence: CDR1 MDHEN, CDR2 SYDVKM. V was shortened by 2 bases and J by 3 bases, with 17 bases between the two germline ends. The CDR3 consists of 16 residues. The CDR3 region has the DNA TGTGCCAGCAGTTTAGCATCGGCTACCCGGTTCTACGAGCAGTACTTC. Translating it yields CASSLASATRFYEQYF.

This clonotype was seen at least ten times. This chain joins TRBV28 and TRBJ2-2, with a tentative D call TRBD1 (5 bases). The germline V and J ends were trimmed by 5 bases and 0 bases, with 13 bases remaining between them. This CDR3 comprises 16 residues. Germline V gives CDR1 MDHEN, CDR2 SYDVKM. DNA for the CDR3: TGTGCCAGCAGTCCCGGACATGTGGCGAACACCGGGGAGCTGTTTTTT. As protein: CASSPGHVANTGELFF.

This clonotype has ten or more counts. This chain links TRBV6-1 with TRBJ1-2; TRBD1 is a possible D gene (6 bases). V was clipped by 8 bases and J by 1 base, with 17 bases between them. Germline loops: CDR1 MNHNS, CDR2 SASEGT. The CDR3 is 15 residues long. The CDR3 nucleotides are TGTGCCAGCGCTCCCGGGACATGGTATAACTATGGCTACACCTTC. Translation: CASAPGTWYNYGYTF.

Ten or more counts support this clonotype. This chain uses TRBV7-3 with TRBJ1-1; D is unclear. CDR1 and CDR2 (germline): SGHTA, FQGTGA. CDR3 length equals 15 residues. V was shortened by 0 bases and J by 1 base, with 9 bases between the two germline ends. CDR3 nucleotides: TGTGCCAGCAGCTTAACAACGACGGGGAACACTGAAGCTTTCTTT. Its translation is CASSLTTTGNTEAFF.

This clonotype was observed a handful of times. V and J are TRBV19 and TRBJ2-2, with 8 bases lining up with TRBD2. The CDR3 has 16 residues. CDR1 is LNHDA and CDR2 is SQIVND in the germline V gene (reference sequence). Trimming at V came to 6 bases and at J to 6 bases, leaving 12 bases not matched to a gene. The CDR3: CASRRGLAGSAGELFF. The CDR3 nucleotides read TGTGCCAGTAGACGGGGGCTAGCGGGTTCGGCCGGGGAGCTGTTTTTT.

This clonotype was counted at least ten times. The chain carries TRBV19 and TRBJ2-7; perhaps TRBD1 as D (8 bases). Trimming left V 7 bases short and J 7 bases short, with 17 bases between. Germline-derived CDR1 and CDR2 are LNHDA and SQIVND (reference sequence). The CDR3 consists of 13 residues. As DNA, the CDR3 is TGTGCCAGTACCCCACAGGGGGGAGGGGAGCAGTACTTC. Translating it yields CASTPQGGGEQYF.

The chain joins TRBV28 to TRBJ1-1; D is uncertain. Trimming pared 2 bases from V and 6 bases from J, leaving 13 bases between. CDR3 length equals 14 residues. CDR1 and CDR2 from the germline V gene are MDHEN and SYDVKM. The CDR3 spells CASSLTSRTAEAFF. The DNA for the CDR3 is TGTGCCAGCAGTTTAACCTCACGAACCGCTGAAGCTTTCTTT.

The sample holds many counts of this clonotype. J is TRBJ2-5 and V is TRBV28, with 8 bases lining up with TRBD1. J gave up 0 bases and V 5 bases, and 14 bases lay outside the gene matches. Germline loops: CDR1 MDHEN, CDR2 SYDVKM. The CDR3 has 18 amino acids. The CDR3 spells CASSGRDRRTLNQETQYF. The CDR3 region has the DNA TGTGCCAGCAGTGGCCGGGACAGGCGCACTCTAAACCAAGAGACCCAGTACTTC.

The chain recombines TRBV11-2 with TRBJ2-7; D not resolved. Trimming removed 5 bases at V and 1 base at J, with 15 bases between. The CDR3 consists of 15 residues. Looked up from germline, CDR1 is SGHAT and CDR2 is FQNNGV. The CDR3 reads CASSRPGSVSYEQYF. DNA for the CDR3: TGTGCCAGCAGCCGCCCCGGGTCCGTTTCCTACGAGCAGTACTTC.

This clonotype came up many times. The chain has TRBV29-1 and TRBJ2-5, with 10 bases aligning to TRBD1. The CDR3 is 11 amino acids. Germline V gene sequence: CDR1 SQVTM, CDR2 ANQGSEA. V lost 5 bases, J lost 8 bases, and 2 bases stayed unmatched. As DNA, the CDR3 is TGCAGCGTTCTGACAGGGGGCACCCAGTACTTC. Amino acid sequence: CSVLTGGTQYF.

This clonotype was recorded at least ten times. The chain carries TRBV20-1 and TRBJ1-1; D is unresolved. Germline lookup yields CDR1 DFQATT and CDR2 SNEGSKA (reference sequence). CDR3 length: 16 residues. V was trimmed by 0 bases and J by 3 bases, leaving 17 bases between them. CDR3 in DNA: TGCAGTGCTAGAGATCGAAGTAGGCAAGTTTACACTGAAGCTTTCTTT. Amino acids: CSARDRSRQVYTEAFF.

This clonotype was counted many times. A clone one base away is much larger, so this may be a read error. The CDR3 nucleotides are TGTGCCAGCAGTGACCCCGGGACAGGGTCCCACGAGCAGTACTTC. Protein product: CASSDPGTGSHEQYF. The chain is built from TRBV28 and TRBJ2-7, with 9 bases identical to TRBD1. The CDR3 length is 15 residues. V shed 5 bases and J 5 bases; nucleotides not matched to a gene: 10. CDR1 MDHEN and CDR2 SYDVKM come from the germline V gene.

This clonotype came up many times. The chain is built from TRBV6-2 or TRBV6-3 and TRBJ2-5; no reliable D call. The germline V gene has CDR1 MNHEY and CDR2 SVGEGT. V lost 7 bases to trimming and J lost 6 bases, with 12 bases between them. The CDR3 runs to 12 residues. The CDR3 here is CASNKSGKTQYF. The CDR3 nucleotides are TGTGCCAGCAATAAAAGTGGGAAGACCCAGTACTTC.

Ten or more counts support this clonotype. CDR3 loop: CASSLGTANSPLHF. CDR3 sequence (DNA): TGTGCCAGCAGTTTAGGGACAGCGAATTCACCCCTCCACTTT. The V call is TRBV12-3 or TRBV12-4, the J call TRBJ1-6, with D possibly matching TRBD1 (6 bases). V gave up 1 base and J gave up 7 bases, with 8 bases separating them. This CDR3 is 14 amino acids long.

This clonotype has just one count. The chain joins TRBV28 to TRBJ2-7, with 10 bases matching TRBD1. J was trimmed by 7 bases and V by 5 bases; bases with no gene match: 14. This CDR3 comprises 16 residues. The germline CDR1 and CDR2 sequences are MDHEN and SYDVKM. The CDR3 sequence is CASSQYRDRGLVEQYF. The CDR3 coding sequence is TGTGCCAGCAGTCAATACCGGGACAGGGGTCTTGTGGAGCAGTACTTC.

This clonotype was recorded many times. The V call is TRBV12-3 or TRBV12-4, the J call TRBJ2-2; 7 nucleotides line up with TRBD1. Trimming cost V 7 bases and J 6 bases; bases outside gene matches: 11. The CDR3 length is 15 residues. This CDR3 reads CASTRDRVAAGELFF. CDR3 sequence (DNA): TGTGCCAGCACCCGAGACAGGGTGGCTGCCGGGGAGCTGTTTTTT.